This TCR beta chain was observed in a study of response to subunit inactivated influenza vaccine. MiXCR, run by TCRdb on the RT-PCR reads, gives a single entry per CDR3 protein. The sample has 150,000 to 200,000 distinct CDR3 sequences, 12% seen once; the top ten hold 25% to 30%. This clonotype occurred a few times. Looked up from germline, CDR1 is SGDLS and CDR2 is YYNGEE. The CDR3 has 18 residues. Trimming cost V 4 bases and J 5 bases, with 27 bases left between them. These records were also assigned to another study, of T cells expressing NK-cell markers. That work states: The TCR beta cDNA came from 5'RACE template switching with UMIs.

The specimen was CD8+ T cells sorted from PBMCs, collected 11 to 12 days after vaccination. The chain has TRBV9 and TRBJ1-2, with D perhaps TRBD1 (5 bases). The TCR was taken from a man aged 50 or older who received an inactivated influenza vaccine. CDR3 DNA sequence: TGTGCCAGCAGCAACTCCCGGTTGGAGACAGCGGAAAATTATGGCTACACCTTC. Translating it yields CASSNSRLETAENYGYTF.